The sequence of this TCR beta chain was determined in a study of blood T cell repertoires in COVID-19. The wider study: From T cells, B-cell-depleted T cells, or PBMCs came the material, which was cDNA or gDNA.

The germline CDR1 and CDR2 sequences are MNHNS and SASEGT. The CDR3 is made up of 17 amino acids. The junction had 14 bases not matched to a gene; V was cut back by 2 bases and J by 7 bases. Methods used by the authors: By means of reference gene primer amplification, nucleated cell counts were estimated. Some clones are missing from TCRdb's copy, which holds only in-frame ones; the method was immunoSEQ multiplex PCR. The DNA was the basis for D and trimming; V, J and clone size are from that table. The sample records 100,000 or so clones, roughly 82% being singletons. V usage is TRBV6-1 and J usage is TRBJ2-4; 7 nucleotides match TRBD2. This receptor was obtained from a man aged 70-80 years with active or convalescent COVID-19. The specimen sequenced was peripheral blood. In DNA, the CDR3 is TGTGCCAGCAGTGAACTTATTTTTGCGGGAGCGGGTAACATTCAGTACTTC. This gives the protein CASSELIFAGAGNIQYF.